This T cell receptor (beta chain) comes out of a study of cytomegalovirus exposure and HLA in healthy donors. Study background: Unique TCRs from HLA-typed donors, about 85 million of them, were held in an early data release. Genotyping of under 500 donors showed that about 84% belonged to the Caucasian-associated ancestry cluster. Whole-study findings and limits: When the data were analyzed later, several of the most significant clusters appeared to be linked to common viral pathogens.

A remark on this clone: No antigen is known for it.

PCR was performed using 60 Vbeta and 13 Jbeta primers. TCRdb keeps only in-frame clones here, not all; method: immunoSEQ multiplex PCR. Of 100,000 or so clones listed, 70% to 80% are singletons. This CDR3 comprises 14 residues. V was shortened by 4 bases and J by 5 bases, with 13 bases between the two germline ends. Germline V lookup: CDR1 MRHNA, CDR2 SNTAGT. Nominally healthy donors provided the samples, though records likely missed some immune exposures. The sample taken for sequencing was PBMCs. The chain is built from TRBV6-4 and TRBJ2-3; tentatively, D is TRBD2 (5 bases). This receptor was taken from a woman younger than 30 in good health and CMV-seropositive. The CDR3 loop is CASSAVGVIDTQYF. The DNA of the CDR3 is TGTGCCAGCAGTGCCGTGGGAGTAATAGATACGCAGTATTTT.